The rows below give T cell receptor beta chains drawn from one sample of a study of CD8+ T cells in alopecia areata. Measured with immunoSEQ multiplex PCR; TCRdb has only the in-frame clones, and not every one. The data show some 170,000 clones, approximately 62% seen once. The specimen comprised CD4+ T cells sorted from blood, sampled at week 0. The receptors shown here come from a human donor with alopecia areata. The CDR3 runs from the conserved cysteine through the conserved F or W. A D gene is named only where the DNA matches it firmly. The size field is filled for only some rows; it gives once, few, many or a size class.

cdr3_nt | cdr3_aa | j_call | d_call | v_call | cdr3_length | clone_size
TGTGCCACCAGCAGTCCAGACGGCTCCAAGGGAGGCTACACCTTC | CATSSPDGSKGGYTF | TRBJ1-2 | . | TRBV15 | 15 | .
TGTGCCAGCAGCTTAGGGCAGGGAACGAGCGAGCAGTACTTC | CASSLGQGTSEQYF | TRBJ2-7 | . | TRBV7-2 | 14 | .
TGTGCCTGGAGTGTACTCGGGGCCGGTGGCTACACCTTC | CAWSVLGAGGYTF | TRBJ1-2 | . | TRBV30 | 13 | .
TGTGCCAGCAGCCTAGGACAGGAAAACTATGGCTACACCTTC | CASSLGQENYGYTF | TRBJ1-2 | TRBD1 | TRBV5-6 | 14 | few
TGTGCCAGCAGGACTAGCGGGGGGGGCACAGATACGCAGTATTTT | CASRTSGGGTDTQYF | TRBJ2-3 | TRBD2 | TRBV6-1 | 15 | few
TGTGCCAGCAGTGGAGGACACGGCGGTGGCTACACCTTC | CASSGGHGGGYTF | TRBJ1-2 | . | TRBV2 | 13 | .
TGTGCCAGCAGCGTAGGGACAGGGATAGAGCAGTTCTTC | CASSVGTGIEQFF | TRBJ2-1 | TRBD1 | TRBV9 | 13 | .
TGTGCCAGCAGCTCTAGCGAGGCTGAGCAGTTCTTC | CASSSSEAEQFF | TRBJ2-1 | . | TRBV7-2 | 12 | .
TGCGCCAGCAGCCACGCCCGATACACTGAAGCTTTCTTT | CASSHARYTEAFF | TRBJ1-1 | . | TRBV4-3 | 13 | .
TGCGCCAGCAGCTTGGCCTTACAGACCAATGAGCAGTTCTTC | CASSLALQTNEQFF | TRBJ2-1 | . | TRBV5-1 | 14 | few
TGCGCCAGCAGCCCCGGATCCGGAGGTTTAACTGAAGCTTTCTTT | CASSPGSGGLTEAFF | TRBJ1-1 | . | TRBV5-1 | 15 | few
TGTGCCAGCAGCGCCGGGACCTTCAGGCAGCCCCAGCATTTT | CASSAGTFRQPQHF | TRBJ1-5 | . | TRBV7-2 | 14 | .
TGTGCCAGCAGCGTAGGACCCAATGAAAAACTGTTTTTT | CASSVGPNEKLFF | TRBJ1-4 | . | TRBV9 | 13 | once
TGCGCCAGCAGCCAATCCGTGCCCGGGACAGGGGTCTCTGAAGCTTTCTTT | CASSQSVPGTGVSEAFF | TRBJ1-1 | TRBD1 | TRBV4-3 | 17 | .
TGTGCCAGCAGCTTGGGGCAGGGGTTCAGCGATACGCAGTATTTT | CASSLGQGFSDTQYF | TRBJ2-3 | . | TRBV5-6 | 15 | .
TGTGCCTGCCAGGGGTCGGATGGCTACACCTTC | CACQGSDGYTF | TRBJ1-2 | . | TRBV30 | 11 | few
TGTGCCAGCAGCTCCTTGGGGGGCGAATCGGATACGCAGTATTTT | CASSSLGGESDTQYF | TRBJ2-3 | . | TRBV7-2 | 15 | many
TGTGCCAGCAGTGCGGGACAGGGCTATGGCTACACCTTC | CASSAGQGYGYTF | TRBJ1-2 | TRBD1 | TRBV6-4 | 13 | .
TGTGCCTGGAGCAGGACAGGGGCCAACGTCCTGACTTTC | CAWSRTGANVLTF | TRBJ2-6 | . | TRBV30 | 13 | .
TGTGCCAGCAGTTCATTTGGCAGCTCGACCTATGGCTACACCTTC | CASSSFGSSTYGYTF | TRBJ1-2 | . | TRBV6-5 | 15 | .
TGCGCCAGCAGCGATGGGACTAGCGGGGGGAATGAGCAGTTCTTC | CASSDGTSGGNEQFF | TRBJ2-1 | TRBD2 | TRBV5-1 | 15 | .
TGTGCCAGCAGCCTTGGGACAGGGGGTGAAAAACTGTTTTTT | CASSLGTGGEKLFF | TRBJ1-4 | TRBD1 | TRBV7-9 | 14 | few
TGTGCCTGCCGTCTAGGCCCCGGTGGGGAGACCCAGTACTTC | CACRLGPGGETQYF | TRBJ2-5 | . | TRBV30 | 14 | .
TGCGCCAGCAGCTTCGGGGGGCGCGGGCCCTACAATGAGCAGTTCTTC | CASSFGGRGPYNEQFF | TRBJ2-1 | . | TRBV5-1 | 16 | once
TGCAGCGTTGATCCCGGGTGGGACTATGGCTACACCTTC | CSVDPGWDYGYTF | TRBJ1-2 | . | TRBV29-1 | 13 | few
TGTGCCACCAGCAGAGATTACGACCTCACCGACCCCTGGTACTTC | CATSRDYDLTDPWYF | TRBJ2-7 | . | TRBV15 | 15 | once
TGCAGCGTTGCTACAGCTAGCAATCAGCCCCAGCATTTT | CSVATASNQPQHF | TRBJ1-5 | . | TRBV29-1 | 13 | .
TGTGCCACATGGGGACTAGCGGGGTCGAATGAGCAGTTCTTC | CATWGLAGSNEQFF | TRBJ2-1 | TRBD2 | TRBV6-5 | 14 | .
TGTGCCAGCAGCCGAGAAAGACTAGCGGGGGGCCTCTCAGAGACCCAGTACTTC | CASSRERLAGGLSETQYF | TRBJ2-5 | TRBD2 | TRBV11-1 | 18 | once
TGTGCCAGTAGTATAGCTATGACCAATGAGCAGTTCTTC | CASSIAMTNEQFF | TRBJ2-1 | . | TRBV19 | 13 | few
TGTGCCAGCAGCGAATCAGGCGGGTTTGGGGAAAAACTGTTTTTT | CASSESGGFGEKLFF | TRBJ1-4 | . | TRBV7-6 | 15 | .
TGTGCCAGCACCTCCCAGACAGGGTTGAGCCAGCCCCAGCATTTT | CASTSQTGLSQPQHF | TRBJ1-5 | TRBD1 | TRBV2 | 15 | few
TGTGCCAGTAGTCCCCGGGGACAGTCGGCACCCCTCCACTTT | CASSPRGQSAPLHF | TRBJ1-6 | TRBD1 | TRBV19 | 14 | .
TGTGCCTTCGCCTTGGGGGTCAGGCAAAACTCTGGGGCCAACGTCCTGACTTTC | CAFALGVRQNSGANVLTF | TRBJ2-6 | . | TRBV30 | 18 | .
TGTGCCAGCAGTGAGTTTCAGAAGGGATCACCCCTCCACTTT | CASSEFQKGSPLHF | TRBJ1-6 | . | TRBV2 | 14 | .
TGCGCCAGCAGCTCGACTAGCGGTACGCAGTATTTT | CASSSTSGTQYF | TRBJ2-3 | TRBD2 | TRBV5-1 | 12 | few
TGTGCCAGCAGTGAACGGGGTCGGTTCAATGAAAAACTGTTTTTT | CASSERGRFNEKLFF | TRBJ1-4 | . | TRBV25-1 | 15 | .
TGCAGCGTCGTCACAGGCGTGGGAGGCTACACCTTC | CSVVTGVGGYTF | TRBJ1-2 | . | TRBV29-1 | 12 | .
TGTGCCTGTCGGTACTCTGGAAACACCATATATTTT | CACRYSGNTIYF | TRBJ1-3 | . | TRBV30 | 12 | once
TGTGCCAGCAGCTTGGACTTGAGCACAGATACGCAGTATTTT | CASSLDLSTDTQYF | TRBJ2-3 | . | TRBV7-2 | 14 | few
TGCGCCAGCAGCCAAAACAGGCTAATGAACACTGAAGCTTTCTTT | CASSQNRLMNTEAFF | TRBJ1-1 | . | TRBV4-3 | 15 | .
TGCGCCAGCAGCCAAGGAACACAGAACACCGGGGAGCTGTTTTTT | CASSQGTQNTGELFF | TRBJ2-2 | . | TRBV4-1 | 15 | .